The clone carrying this T cell receptor (beta chain) was seen a few times. In the original workflow: Amplified reference gene primers provided the basis for estimating nucleated cell counts. Some clones are missing from TCRdb's copy, which holds only in-frame ones; the method was immunoSEQ multiplex PCR. The DNA gave D and trimming, while V, J and clone size come from that table. This sample carries about 150,000 clones, about 73% of them seen once, and the ten largest clones take around 1.7%. The data belong to a study of blood T cell repertoires in COVID-19. This CDR3 is 15 amino acids long. The germline V gene has CDR1 LGHDT and CDR2 YNNKEL (reference sequence). V lost 4 bases to trimming and J lost 8 bases, with 15 bases between them.

Sequencing input: peripheral blood. The rearrangement joins TRBV3-1 (or the pseudogene TRBV3-2) to TRBJ1-6; D may be TRBD1 (5 bases). This TCR was sampled from a man aged 80 or over with acute or convalescent COVID-19. Here the CDR3 reads CASSPPGQGDSPLHF. CDR3 nucleotides: TGTGCCAGCAGCCCCCCCGGGCAAGGGGATTCACCCCTCCACTTT.